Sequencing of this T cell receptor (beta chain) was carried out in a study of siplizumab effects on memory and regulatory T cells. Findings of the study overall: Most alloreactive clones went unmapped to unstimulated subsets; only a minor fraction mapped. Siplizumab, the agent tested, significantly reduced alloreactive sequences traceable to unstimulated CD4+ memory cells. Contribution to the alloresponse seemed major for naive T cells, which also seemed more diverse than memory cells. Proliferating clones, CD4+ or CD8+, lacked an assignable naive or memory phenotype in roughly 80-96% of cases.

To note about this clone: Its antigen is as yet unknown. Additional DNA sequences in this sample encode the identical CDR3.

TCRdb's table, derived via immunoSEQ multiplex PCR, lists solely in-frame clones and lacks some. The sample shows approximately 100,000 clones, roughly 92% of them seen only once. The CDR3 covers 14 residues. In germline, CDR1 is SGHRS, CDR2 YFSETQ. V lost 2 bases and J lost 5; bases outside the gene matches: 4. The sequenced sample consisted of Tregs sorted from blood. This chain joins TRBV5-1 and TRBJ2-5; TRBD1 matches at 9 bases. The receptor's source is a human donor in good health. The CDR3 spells CASSLQGAQETQYF. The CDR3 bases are TGCGCCAGCAGCTTACAGGGGGCCCAGGAGACCCAGTACTTC.